This entry describes one TCR beta chain. As yet, its antigen is unknown. This specimen comes from a study of T cells after yellow fever vaccination. Study overall: Fractions low in cell number were prepared with SMART-Seq v4 Ultra Low Input. Study-wide points: Abundant contaminating clonotypes from the bulk population could appear in FACS-sorted repertoires. Booster sampling recovered most clones from primary vaccination (around 97% CD4, approximately 88% CD8). A minor fraction of clonotypes spanned both CD4 and CD8 compartments.

The CDR3 spans 14 residues. With V trimmed by 6 bases and J by 4 bases, 6 bases remained unmatched. Germline-derived CDR1 and CDR2 are DFQATT and SNEGSKA (reference sequence). MiXCR, applied by TCRdb to the 5' RACE reads, yields one record per CDR3 protein. The repertoire holds some 560,000 distinct CDR3 sequences, 17% seen once, with around a sixth in the top ten. The receptor was derived from a man between 18 and 35 years old who received the YFV17D yellow fever vaccine. The rearrangement links TRBV20-1 to TRBJ1-5; 10 nucleotides align to TRBD1. Sequencing used PBMCs, obtained 5 to 6 days after the first yellow fever vaccination. Here the CDR3 reads CSARTGGENQPQHF. CDR3 sequence (DNA): TGCAGTGCCAGGACAGGGGGAGAAAATCAGCCCCAGCATTTT.